Below, 30 T cell receptor beta chains from the same sample are listed, as sequenced in a study of identifying expanded T cells in peripheral blood. Using immunoSEQ multiplex PCR, the repertoire was profiled, and TCRdb retains in-frame clones only, with some absent. There are 80,000 to 90,000 clones in the sample; around 86% occur only once, and approximately 5.6% lies in the top ten. The sample consisted of blood. The origin of the receptors is a person between 18 and 75 years old in good health.

V and J are TRBV7-2 and TRBJ1-2; D unresolved. Germline CDR1 SGHTA, CDR2 FQGNSA. CDR3 length equals 11 residues. V gave up 6 bases and J gave up 5 bases, with 7 bases separating them. CDR3: CASRKDYGYTF. In nucleotides, the CDR3 is TGTGCCAGCAGAAAGGATTATGGCTACACCTTC.

This clone showed up just once. This chain links TRBV11-2 with TRBJ2-3, with D perhaps TRBD2 (6 bases). V was pared by 2 bases and J by 6 bases, with 12 bases between. Germline assignment: CDR1 SGHAT and CDR2 FQNNGV. The CDR3 runs 14 residues. CDR3 in amino acids: CASSLMGGGDTQYF. As DNA, the CDR3 is TGTGCCAGCAGCTTAATGGGGGGTGGGGATACGCAGTATTTT.

With respect to this clone: Other DNA sequences from this sample encode an identical CDR3 as well. The genes are TRBV6-4 and TRBJ2-1; TRBD2 aligns across 14 bases. This CDR3 spans 15 amino acids. V was clipped by 2 bases and J by 6 bases; unmatched bases: 0. In germline, CDR1 is MRHNA, CDR2 SNTAGT. The CDR3 sequence is CASSDGTSGGNEQFF. The CDR3 DNA sequence: TGTGCCAGCAGTGACGGGACTAGCGGGGGCAATGAGCAGTTCTTC.

The CDR3 DNA is TGTGCCAGCAGCGAAAGGCAGGGGGAAAAGATGAACACTGAAGCTTTCTTT. Translation: CASSERQGEKMNTEAFF. The chain uses TRBV21-1 and TRBJ1-1; TRBD1 is taken as the D call from the table, unchecked against the DNA. TRBV21-1 is reported as a pseudogene. The CDR3 contains 17 residues.

This chain uses TRBV19 with TRBJ1-2; 11 positions match TRBD1. This CDR3 is 18 amino acids long. The ends lost 7 bases at V and 8 bases at J; junction bases unmatched: 21. Germline CDR1 is LNHDA and CDR2 is SQIVND (reference sequence). CDR3 region: CASTVSGGTGGGSYGYTF. Here the CDR3 DNA reads TGTGCCAGTACTGTCAGTGGAGGGACAGGGGGAGGATCGTACGGCTACACCTTC.

The V gene is TRBV7-8, the J gene TRBJ1-1; 7 nucleotides match TRBD1. Per germline, CDR1 SGHVS and CDR2 FQNEAQ. The CDR3 runs 14 residues. V dropped 0 bases and J dropped 2; count of bases not matched to a gene: 0. CDR3 sequence: CASSLAGGNTEAFF. The CDR3 coding sequence is TGTGCCAGCAGCTTAGCAGGGGGCAACACTGAAGCTTTCTTT. Full variable domain (rest looked up from reference TRBV7-8 and TRBJ1-1): GAGVSQSPRYKVAKRGQDVALRCDPISGHVSLFWYQQALGQGPEFLTYFQNEAQLDKSGLPSDRFFAERPEGSVSTLKIQRTQQEDSAVYLCASSLAGGNTEAFFGQGTRLTVV.

The V call is TRBV5-1, the J call TRBJ2-2, with D hard to call. Trimming took 7 bases from V and 2 from J, leaving 24 bases between them. Germline CDR1 reads SGHRS; CDR2 reads YFSETQ. The CDR3 is made up of 18 amino acids. CDR3 residues: CASASQRVGPKNTGELFF. CDR3 nucleotide sequence: TGCGCCAGCGCCAGTCAGAGAGTAGGTCCGAAAAACACCGGGGAGCTGTTTTTT.

V usage is TRBV7-9 and J usage is TRBJ2-3; D gene unclear. The germline V gene encodes CDR1 SEHNR and CDR2 FQNEAQ (reference sequence). This CDR3 has 12 residues. V was cut by 3 bases and J by 4 bases, with 5 bases left in between. The CDR3, as DNA: TGTGCCAGCAGCTTCAATTCAGATACGCAGTATTTT. Amino acid sequence: CASSFNSDTQYF. Using reference TRBV7-9 and TRBJ2-3 for the parts outside the CDR3, the full variable domain is DTGVSQNPRHKITKRGQNVTFRCDPISEHNRLYWYRQTLGQGPEFLTYFQNEAQLEKSRLLSDRFSAERPKGSFSTLEIQRTEQGDSAMYLCASSFNSDTQYFGPGTRLTVL.

The rearrangement links TRBV5-8 to TRBJ2-3; 12 positions match TRBD1. Germline-derived CDR1 and CDR2 are SGHTS and YDEGEE. The CDR3 is made up of 17 amino acids. J gave up 6 bases and V 0 bases, and 8 bases lay outside the gene matches. CDR3 sequence reads: CASSLVSLGQGADTQYF. The CDR3 nucleotides are TGTGCCAGCAGCTTGGTCTCGTTGGGACAGGGGGCGGATACGCAGTATTTT. The full variable domain, in which reference TRBV5-8 and TRBJ2-3 provide the parts outside the CDR3, is EAGVTQSPTHLIKTRGQQATLRCSPISGHTSVYWYQQALGLGLQFLLWYDEGEERNRGNFPPRFSGRQFPNYSSELNVNALELEDSALYLCASSLVSLGQGADTQYFGPGTRLTVL.

The CDR3 reads CASSGGLLQETQYF. In nucleotides, the CDR3 is TGTGCCAGCAGTGGGGGTCTACTTCAAGAGACCCAGTACTTC. The rearrangement joins TRBV2 to TRBJ2-5; D gene uncertain. From germline, CDR1 is SNHLY and CDR2 FYNNEI. CDR3 length equals 14 residues. V was shortened by 4 bases and J by 2 bases, with 11 bases between the two germline ends.

The chain joins TRBV7-6 to TRBJ1-3; D gene ambiguous. Deletions cut 1 base from V and 0 bases from J, with 10 bases between. This CDR3 has 16 amino acids. The germline gives CDR1 SGHVS, CDR2 FNYEAQ. The CDR3 bases are TGTGCCAGCAGCTTAGTTGGCGCGGACTCTGGAAACACCATATATTTT. Translated, it gives CASSLVGADSGNTIYF.

J is TRBJ1-2 and V is TRBV18; 8 bases agree with TRBD1. V dropped 6 bases and J dropped 2; count of bases not matched to a gene: 11. The CDR3 is 16 amino acids. Germline-derived CDR1 and CDR2 are KGHSH and LQKENI. Here the CDR3 DNA reads TGTGCCAGCTCGTTAAGCCCCTGGACAGGGAACTATGGCTACACCTTC. Its protein is CASSLSPWTGNYGYTF.

The rearrangement links TRBV6-4 to TRBJ2-2; D may be TRBD1 (5 bases). This CDR3 comprises 15 residues. Trimming stripped 0 bases from V and 5 bases from J, with 10 bases between. CDR1 and CDR2 (germline): MRHNA, SNTAGT. The DNA for the CDR3 is TGTGCCAGCAGTGACTCTGCAGGGATGACCGGGGAGCTGTTTTTT. Protein: CASSDSAGMTGELFF.

J is TRBJ2-7 and V is TRBV28; D is ambiguous. The CDR3 consists of 13 residues. V lost 2 bases and J 2 bases, leaving 7 bases between the germline ends. The germline V gene encodes CDR1 MDHEN and CDR2 SYDVKM. CDR3 loop: CASSLTLTYEQYF. CDR3 in DNA: TGTGCCAGCAGTTTAACACTAACCTACGAGCAGTACTTC.

This clone was counted once. CDR3 nucleotides: TGTGCCAGCAGTCTACAGGAGTATAATGGCTACACCTTC. Residues: CASSLQEYNGYTF. The gene calls are TRBV16 and TRBJ1-2; maybe TRBD1 (5 bases). The CDR3 covers 13 residues. Trimming cost V 6 bases and J 6 bases, with 14 bases left between them. Germline V gives CDR1 KGHSY, CDR2 FQNENV.

The V gene is TRBV28, the J gene TRBJ2-3; 11 bases line up with TRBD2. CDR3 length equals 15 residues. With 5 bases clipped from V and 5 bases from J, the junction kept 6 bases outside the gene matches. From germline, CDR1 is MDHEN and CDR2 SYDVKM. Here the CDR3 reads CASSPSGTSGDTQYF. CDR3 in DNA: TGTGCCAGCAGTCCTTCCGGGACTAGCGGAGATACGCAGTATTTT.

V and J are TRBV9 and TRBJ1-3, with a weak D call TRBD1 (5 bases). Germline V gene lookup returns CDR1 SGDLS and CDR2 YYNGEE. Trimming left V 1 base short and J 0 bases short, with 8 bases between. This CDR3 has 15 amino acids. CDR3 in DNA: TGTGCCAGCAGCGTATGGGGGAACTCTGGAAACACCATATATTTT. Encoded protein: CASSVWGNSGNTIYF.

By sample fraction, this clone is medium-sized. The chain combines TRBV19 with TRBJ1-2; D gene uncertain. Trimming cost V 0 bases and J 0 bases, with 11 bases left between them. Germline-derived CDR1 and CDR2 are LNHDA and SQIVND (reference sequence). This CDR3 is built from 16 residues. CDR3 amino acids: CASSIDFSSSNYGYTF. In nucleotides, the CDR3 is TGTGCCAGTAGTATAGATTTCAGTTCTTCTAACTATGGCTACACCTTC.

The gene calls are TRBV5-1 and TRBJ1-1, with TRBD1 as a possible D gene (6 bases). Trimming shortened V by 4 bases and J by 8 bases, and 15 bases separated the two germline ends. There are 13 residues in the CDR3. Germline lookup yields CDR1 SGHRS and CDR2 YFSETQ. The CDR3 nucleotides are TGCGCCAGCAGCCAAGGACAGTTCACAGAAGCTTTCTTT. Protein product: CASSQGQFTEAFF.

The chain employs TRBV7-2 and TRBJ2-1; 7 bases align to TRBD1. This CDR3 comprises 16 residues. Germline CDR1 reads SGHTA; CDR2 reads FQGNSA. The V gene end was trimmed by 4 bases and the J gene end by 6 bases; junction bases not matched to a gene: 12. The CDR3 coding sequence is TGTGCCAGCAGCTCAGCGGTTAGGACAGGTCTCAATGAGCAGTTCTTC. It yields the protein CASSSAVRTGLNEQFF. Drawing the rest from reference TRBV7-2 and TRBJ2-1, the complete variable domain is GAGVSQSPSNKVTEKGKDVELRCDPISGHTALYWYRQSLGQGLEFLIYFQGNSAPDKSGLPSDRFSAERTGGSVSTLTIQRTQQEDSAVYLCASSSAVRTGLNEQFFGPGTRLTVL.

This clone was counted only a few times. This chain uses TRBV28 with TRBJ1-5; D gene unclear. The CDR3 contains 14 residues. CDR1 and CDR2 from the germline V gene are MDHEN and SYDVKM. Trimming left V 6 bases short and J 2 bases short, with 11 bases between. The CDR3 sequence: CASSLVRGNQPQHF. The DNA for the CDR3 is TGTGCCAGCAGCCTGGTACGAGGCAATCAGCCCCAGCATTTT.

The rearrangement links TRBV18 to TRBJ1-5; unclear D gene. The length of the CDR3 is 16 residues. CDR1 KGHSH and CDR2 LQKENI come from the germline V gene. V lost 2 bases and J 2 bases, leaving 13 bases between the germline ends. CDR3 nucleotides: TGTGCCAGCTCACCAACGGCGTCTAGGGGCAATCAGCCCCAGCATTTT. Protein: CASSPTASRGNQPQHF.

This clone was counted a single time. This sequence joins TRBV6-4 and TRBJ2-5; 7 bases map to TRBD2. This CDR3 has 15 residues. The trim removed 0 bases at V and 4 bases at J, leaving 5 bases unmatched. The germline V gene encodes CDR1 MRHNA and CDR2 SNTAGT. The CDR3 nucleotides are TGTGCCAGCAGTGACTCGAGACTAGCTCGAGAGACCCAGTACTTC. Translation gives CASSDSRLARETQYF.

In its sample, this clone was seen a few times. The V and J genes are TRBV6-6 and TRBJ1-5; 9 nucleotides align to TRBD1. In germline, CDR1 is MNHNY, CDR2 SVGAGI (reference sequence). Trimming at V came to 9 bases and at J to 7 bases, leaving 13 bases not matched to a gene. The CDR3 has 15 amino acids. CDR3 DNA sequence: TGTGCCAGTCGGTCGGGGACAGGGATATTACAGCCCCAGCATTTT. Translating gives CASRSGTGILQPQHF.

This rearrangement joins TRBV6-5 to TRBJ1-1; D unresolved. V was pared by 7 bases and J by 1 base, with 13 bases between. Germline-derived CDR1 and CDR2 are MNHEY and SVGAGI. The CDR3 is made up of 14 amino acids. CDR3 bases: TGTGCCAGCACTCCGGACGGCCCGAACACTGAAGCTTTCTTT. This translates into CASTPDGPNTEAFF.

This clone was recorded once. The chain links TRBV7-2 to TRBJ2-7; 8 bases agree with TRBD2. The germline CDR1 and CDR2 sequences are SGHTA and FQGNSA. The CDR3 contains 15 residues. V gave up 3 bases and J gave up 2 bases; unmatched junction bases: 6. CDR3 DNA: TGTGCCAGCAGCTTTATTAGCGGGGTGGCCTACGAGCAGTACTTC. Protein product: CASSFISGVAYEQYF.

The genes are TRBV6-6 and TRBJ1-2; D unclear. Deletions cut 0 bases from V and 5 bases from J, with 16 bases between. Germline CDR1 reads MNHNY; CDR2 reads SVGAGI (reference sequence). The CDR3 sequence is 16 residues long. CDR3 nucleotide sequence: TGTGCCAGCAGTTACTCGAGGCCCTGGGTTTGGTATGGCTACACCTTC. Amino acid sequence: CASSYSRPWVWYGYTF.

This chain links TRBV18 with TRBJ2-7, with unresolved D. Trimming pared 6 bases from V and 4 bases from J, leaving 19 bases between. The germline gives CDR1 KGHSH, CDR2 LQKENI. This CDR3 has 15 residues. Here the CDR3 reads CASSPGPSPEYEQYF. CDR3 in DNA: TGTGCCAGCTCTCCCGGGCCCTCCCCCGAATACGAGCAGTACTTC.

The V and J genes are TRBV30 and TRBJ1-2; no clear D gene. V dropped 3 bases and J dropped 2 bases, with 16 bases sitting between them. This CDR3 is 15 amino acids long. Looked up from germline, CDR1 is GTSNPN and CDR2 is SVGIG (reference sequence). CDR3 sequence (DNA): TGTGCCTGGAGAACTTCTGGACGTACCAACTATGGCTACACCTTC. Translating gives CAWRTSGRTNYGYTF.

V and J are TRBV7-6 and TRBJ1-4; no clear D. V was trimmed by 1 base and J by 0 bases, leaving 6 bases between them. The CDR3 is made up of 15 amino acids. Germline CDR1 reads SGHVS; CDR2 reads FNYEAQ. CDR3 residues: CASSLVGTTNEKLFF. CDR3 nucleotide sequence: TGTGCCAGCAGCTTAGTGGGGACAACTAATGAAAAACTGTTTTTT.